These T cell receptor beta chains were read from a single sample in a study of CD8+CD57+ T cells in acquired aplastic anemia. TCRdb used MiXCR to reprocess the reads, holding one entry per CDR3 protein. The table has around 170,000 distinct CDR3 sequences, around 47% seen once. Input material: sorted CD4+, CD8+, or CD8+CD57+ T cells (not recorded which) from PBMCs. The receptors were gathered from a human donor with aplastic anemia. Each CDR3 is given with its conserved first and last residue. Each record gives: clone size, J gene, D gene, V gene, CDR3 protein, CDR3 DNA. A D gene is named only where the DNA matches it firmly. The size field is filled for only some rows; it gives once, few, many or a size class.

abundance: NA
j_gene: TRBJ2-1
d_gene: NA
v_gene: TRBV29-1
CDR3aa: CSVDSSSYNEQFF
CDR3nt: TGCAGCGTTGACAGCAGCTCCTACAATGAGCAGTTCTTC

abundance: NA
j_gene: TRBJ2-7
d_gene: NA
v_gene: TRBV19
CDR3aa: CASSMGRRNEQYF
CDR3nt: TGTGCCAGTAGTATGGGGAGGAGGAACGAGCAGTACTTC

abundance: NA
j_gene: TRBJ1-4
d_gene: NA
v_gene: TRBV6-5
CDR3aa: CASSYYWGEKLFF
CDR3nt: TGTGCCAGCAGTTACTACTGGGGTGAAAAACTGTTTTTT

abundance: NA
j_gene: TRBJ2-1
d_gene: NA
v_gene: TRBV19
CDR3aa: CASREGGTDYNEQFF
CDR3nt: TGTGCCAGCCGTGAAGGCGGGACAGACTACAATGAGCAGTTCTTC

abundance: NA
j_gene: TRBJ2-5
d_gene: NA
v_gene: TRBV2
CDR3aa: CASRDSIDQETQYF
CDR3nt: TGTGCCAGCAGAGACAGTATTGATCAAGAGACCCAGTACTTC

abundance: NA
j_gene: TRBJ1-2
d_gene: TRBD1
v_gene: TRBV2
CDR3aa: CASSGRDRGLDYGYTF
CDR3nt: TGTGCCAGCAGTGGCCGGGACAGGGGGCTGGACTATGGCTACACCTTC

abundance: medium-sized
j_gene: TRBJ2-7
d_gene: NA
v_gene: TRBV7-9
CDR3aa: CASSLTGVDYEQYF
CDR3nt: TGTGCCAGCAGCTTGACGGGAGTGGACTACGAGCAGTACTTC

abundance: NA
j_gene: TRBJ2-3
d_gene: NA
v_gene: TRBV7-2
CDR3aa: CASSLASRPDLGTQYF
CDR3nt: TGTGCCAGCAGCTTAGCGAGTAGGCCGGACCTGGGTACGCAGTATTTT

abundance: many
j_gene: TRBJ2-2
d_gene: NA
v_gene: TRBV20-1
CDR3aa: CSARRQIPNTGELFF
CDR3nt: TGCAGTGCTAGAAGACAGATACCGAACACCGGGGAGCTGTTTTTT

abundance: many
j_gene: TRBJ1-2
d_gene: NA
v_gene: TRBV10-3
CDR3aa: CAISEADPYGYTF
CDR3nt: TGTGCCATCAGTGAGGCGGATCCCTATGGCTACACCTTC